This T cell receptor beta chain stems from a study of shared clonotypes between healthy human individuals. Study results and limitations: Estimated richness values were generally larger in naive subsets than in memory subsets. Non-shared clonotypes showed lower generation probabilities than clonotypes common to all four donors.

Germline CDR1 is SEHNR and CDR2 is FQNEAQ (reference sequence). The CDR3 has 15 amino acids. Trimming at V came to 1 base and at J to 8 bases, leaving 10 bases not matched to a gene. Notes on this clone: The target antigen is unknown.

Libraries were prepared by immunoSEQ multiplex PCR; TCRdb keeps only in-frame clonotypes and omits some of them. This table has hundreds of thousands of clones, roughly 70% appearing once. This receptor was identified in a man aged 25 to 40 in good health. Sequenced: memory CD4+ T cells sorted from blood. Subset indicated: CD45RA-negative fraction. J is TRBJ1-2 and V is TRBV7-9; 7 positions match TRBD1. Here the CDR3 reads CASSLEVWQGDGYTF. CDR3 DNA: TGTGCCAGCAGCTTAGAGGTCTGGCAGGGGGACGGCTACACCTTC.